This T cell receptor beta chain stems from a study of blood T cell repertoires in COVID-19. The wider study: There were acute and convalescent COVID-19 samples, and they came from the United States, Italy and Spain. From T cells, B-cell-depleted T cells, or PBMCs came the material, which was cDNA or gDNA.

The CDR3 has 17 residues. Germline CDR1 LGHDT, CDR2 YNNKEL (reference sequence). V shed 0 bases and J shed 0 bases, with 12 bases lying between them. In the original processing: Amplification of reference gene primers was used by the study to estimate nucleated cell counts. The table came from immunoSEQ multiplex PCR; TCRdb's copy has only in-frame clones and leaves some out. The V and J calls and clone size are taken from that table; D and trimming were inferred from the DNA. The sample contains 200,000 to 300,000 clones, approximately 80% of which appear only once. This clone has just a few counts. The specimen sequenced was peripheral blood. This receptor was obtained from an elderly man with acute or convalescent COVID-19. The chain joins TRBV3-1 (or the pseudogene TRBV3-2) to TRBJ1-3; D is undetermined. Written as DNA, the CDR3 is TGTGCCAGCAGCCAAGATCTTCGGTACAGCTCTGGAAACACCATATATTTT. Protein sequence: CASSQDLRYSSGNTIYF.